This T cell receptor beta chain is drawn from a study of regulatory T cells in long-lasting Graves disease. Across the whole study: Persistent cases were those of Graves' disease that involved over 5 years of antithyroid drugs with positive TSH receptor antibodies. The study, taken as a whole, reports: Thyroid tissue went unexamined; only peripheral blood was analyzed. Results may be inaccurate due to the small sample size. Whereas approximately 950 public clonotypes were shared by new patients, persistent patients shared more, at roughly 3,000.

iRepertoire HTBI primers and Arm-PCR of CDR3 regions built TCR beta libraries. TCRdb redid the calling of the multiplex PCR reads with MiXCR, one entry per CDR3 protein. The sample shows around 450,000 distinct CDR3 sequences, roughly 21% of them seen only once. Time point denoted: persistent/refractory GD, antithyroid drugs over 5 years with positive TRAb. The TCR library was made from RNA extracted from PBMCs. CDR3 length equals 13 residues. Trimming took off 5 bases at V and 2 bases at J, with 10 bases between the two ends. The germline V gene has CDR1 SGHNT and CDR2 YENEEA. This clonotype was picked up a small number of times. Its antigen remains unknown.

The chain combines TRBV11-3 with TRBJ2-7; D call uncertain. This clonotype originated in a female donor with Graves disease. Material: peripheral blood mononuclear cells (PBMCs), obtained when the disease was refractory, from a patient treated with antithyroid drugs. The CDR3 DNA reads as TGTGCCAGCAGCGCCCGGGCCCCCTACGAGCAGTACTTC. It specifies CASSARAPYEQYF.